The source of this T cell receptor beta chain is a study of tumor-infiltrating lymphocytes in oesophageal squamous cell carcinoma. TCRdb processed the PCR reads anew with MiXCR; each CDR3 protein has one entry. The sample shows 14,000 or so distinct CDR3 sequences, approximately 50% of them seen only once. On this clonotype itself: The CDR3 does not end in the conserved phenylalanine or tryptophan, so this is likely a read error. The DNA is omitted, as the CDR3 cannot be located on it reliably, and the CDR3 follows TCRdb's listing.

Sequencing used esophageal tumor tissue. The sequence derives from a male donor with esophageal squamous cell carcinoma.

CDR3 sequence: CASSLGTGTFAYEQYFAP. J is TRBJ1-1 and V is TRBV7-6; the table gives TRBD1 as D, unverified against the DNA. The CDR3 has 18 residues if both end residues are counted. Germline V gene data show CDR1 as SGHVS and CDR2 as FNYEAQ.